Shown below are 23 T cell receptor beta chains from a single sample sequenced in a study of T cells after posttransplantation cyclophosphamide. Profiled with immunoSEQ multiplex PCR; TCRdb holds only in-frame clones, not every one. This table has some 66,000 clones, over 85% appearing once. The sample comprised PBMCs. Every receptor here comes from a woman aged 25 to 39 in good health and a related stem cell transplant donor.

The chain uses TRBV9 and TRBJ2-5; D is perhaps TRBD1 or TRBD2 (5 bases each). Germline CDR1 SGDLS, CDR2 YYNGEE. The CDR3 runs to 15 residues. V lost 0 bases and J lost 5, with 14 bases in between. The CDR3: CASSVGWDVGETQYF. The CDR3 DNA sequence: TGTGCCAGCAGCGTAGGGTGGGACGTAGGGGAGACCCAGTACTTC.

The rearrangement uses TRBV6-5 and TRBJ1-2; the D gene is possibly TRBD1 (5 bases). Deletions cut 6 bases from V and 7 bases from J, with 15 bases between. Germline CDR1 and CDR2: MNHEY and SVGAGI. There are 13 residues in the CDR3. CDR3 loop: CASSRDGDGGYTF. The CDR3 coding sequence is TGTGCCAGCAGCCGGGACGGGGATGGTGGCTACACCTTC.

The gene calls are TRBV7-9 and TRBJ1-2; 7 bases are shared with TRBD1. Germline values: CDR1 SEHNR, CDR2 FQNEAQ (reference sequence). The ends lost 4 bases at V and 4 bases at J; junction bases unmatched: 6. CDR3 length equals 14 residues. The CDR3 spells CASSSDRTVYGYTF. In nucleotides, the CDR3 is TGTGCCAGCAGCTCGGACAGGACCGTCTATGGCTACACCTTC.

The V and J genes are TRBV19 and TRBJ2-6; D is uncertain. There are 16 residues in the CDR3. With 1 base removed from V and 4 bases from J, the gap between germline ends came to 11 bases. The germline CDR1 and CDR2 sequences are LNHDA and SQIVND (reference sequence). The CDR3 here is CASSIVGNQGANVLTF. The CDR3 bases are TGTGCCAGTAGTATAGTGGGGAACCAGGGGGCCAACGTCCTGACTTTC.

The chain has TRBV5-4 and TRBJ2-1; D not resolved. V dropped 4 bases and J dropped 1 base, with 9 bases sitting between them. The germline gives CDR1 SGHNT, CDR2 YYREEE (reference sequence). The CDR3 is 14 amino acids. CDR3 DNA: TGTGCCAGCAGCGGTACGGAGTCCTACAATGAGCAGTTCTTC. This translates into CASSGTESYNEQFF.

The rearrangement joins TRBV6-1 to TRBJ2-7; 7 bases align to TRBD2. The ends lost 5 bases at V and 3 bases at J; junction bases unmatched: 4. Germline values: CDR1 MNHNS, CDR2 SASEGT. The CDR3 length is 13 residues. The CDR3 loop reads CASSTGTNYEQYF. The DNA of the CDR3 is TGTGCCAGCAGTACCGGGACTAACTACGAGCAGTACTTC.

This clone was recorded once. This chain links TRBV7-2 with TRBJ1-3; TRBD1 aligns across 7 bases. The CDR3 extends over 16 amino acids. Germline lookup yields CDR1 SGHTA and CDR2 FQGNSA. The V gene end was trimmed by 5 bases and the J gene end by 0 bases; junction bases not matched to a gene: 7. The CDR3 loop reads CASSGGGQVSGNTIYF. In DNA, the CDR3 is TGTGCCAGCAGCGGCGGCGGACAGGTCTCTGGAAACACCATATATTTT.

The chain joins TRBV6-1 to TRBJ2-5; no clear D gene. The CDR3 runs 12 residues. Trimming removed 1 base at V and 2 bases at J, with 2 bases between. Germline V lookup: CDR1 MNHNS, CDR2 SASEGT. CDR3 sequence reads: CASSEVQETQYF. The CDR3 DNA sequence: TGTGCCAGCAGTGAAGTACAAGAGACCCAGTACTTC.

This chain joins TRBV7-2 and TRBJ2-5; TRBD2 is a possible D gene (5 bases). Germline loops: CDR1 SGHTA, CDR2 FQGNSA. The CDR3 loop spans 16 amino acids. V shed 1 base and J shed 7 bases, with 19 bases lying between them. CDR3 residues: CASSLVARAGLGTQYF. Written as DNA, the CDR3 is TGTGCCAGCAGCTTAGTAGCGCGGGCAGGTTTGGGGACCCAGTACTTC.

The chain couples TRBV6-1 to TRBJ2-2; no definite D call. The CDR3 runs to 11 residues. Trimming cost V 9 bases and J 7 bases, with 9 bases left between them. Germline CDR1 reads MNHNS; CDR2 reads SASEGT. CDR3: CASRDYGELFF. The CDR3 DNA reads as TGTGCCAGTAGAGATTACGGGGAGCTGTTTTTT.

The rearrangement uses TRBV30 and TRBJ1-4; D possibly corresponds to TRBD1 (6 bases). CDR1 GTSNPN and CDR2 SVGIG come from the germline V gene (reference sequence). The CDR3 is 13 residues long. V was trimmed by 5 bases and J by 4 bases, leaving 11 bases between them. The CDR3 sequence: CAWEGGLNEKLFF. The CDR3 DNA reads as TGTGCCTGGGAGGGGGGGCTTAATGAAAAACTGTTTTTT.

The V and J genes are TRBV6-1 and TRBJ2-7, with D perhaps TRBD2 (5 bases). Germline lookup yields CDR1 MNHNS and CDR2 SASEGT. The CDR3 is made up of 16 amino acids. Trimming left V 2 bases short and J 0 bases short, with 14 bases between. CDR3 residues: CASSENFGISSYEQYF. CDR3 DNA: TGTGCCAGCAGTGAAAACTTCGGGATCAGCTCCTACGAGCAGTACTTC.

The chain carries TRBV4-2 and TRBJ2-1, with 8 bases identical to TRBD2. The J segment lost 1 base and the V segment lost 1 base, leaving 18 bases of the junction unmatched. Germline V CDR1 and CDR2: LGHNA, YNFKEQ. This CDR3 spans 21 amino acids. CDR3 in amino acids: CASSQGPGYDRGGRSYNEQFF. The DNA for the CDR3 is TGTGCCAGCAGCCAAGGACCAGGATACGATCGGGGGGGGCGGTCCTACAATGAGCAGTTCTTC.

The rearrangement joins TRBV2 to TRBJ2-1, with D possibly matching TRBD2 (7 bases). V lost 8 bases, J lost 7 bases, and 18 bases lay in between. Per germline, CDR1 SNHLY and CDR2 FYNNEI. The CDR3 length is 14 residues. The CDR3 DNA follows: TGTGCCAGCGTTATAGTGGGGGGGCCGAATGAGCAGTTCTTC. It codes for CASVIVGGPNEQFF.

This chain links TRBV19 with TRBJ2-7; no clear D. The germline V and J ends were trimmed by 3 bases and 5 bases, with 11 bases remaining between them. Looked up from germline, CDR1 is LNHDA and CDR2 is SQIVND (reference sequence). The CDR3 loop spans 13 amino acids. CDR3: CASSILPFHEQYF. Here the CDR3 DNA reads TGTGCCAGTAGTATTCTTCCATTTCACGAGCAGTACTTC.

The chain carries TRBV13 and TRBJ1-6; D might be TRBD1 (5 bases). Germline CDR1 reads PRHDT; CDR2 reads FYEKMQ (reference sequence). The V and J ends lost 5 bases and 8 bases respectively, with 16 bases between them. CDR3 length: 15 amino acids. The CDR3 reads CASSPGRAQDSPLHF. CDR3 coding DNA: TGTGCCAGCAGCCCGGGGCGGGCACAGGATTCACCCCTCCACTTT.

The V gene is TRBV10-3, the J gene TRBJ1-6; D call uncertain. Per the germline V gene, CDR1 is ENHRY and CDR2 is SYGVKD. The CDR3 totals 16 residues. Trimming took off 0 bases at V and 10 bases at J, with 16 bases between the two ends. CDR3 sequence reads: CAISESTRGGRSPLHF. The CDR3 DNA is TGTGCCATCAGTGAGTCGACTCGCGGAGGTCGGTCACCCCTCCACTTT.

This rearrangement joins TRBV6-5 to TRBJ2-2; TRBD1 or TRBD2 may be the D gene (5 bases each). Looked up from germline, CDR1 is MNHEY and CDR2 is SVGAGI. V lost 8 bases and J lost 6, with 10 bases in between. The CDR3 extends over 12 amino acids. The CDR3 DNA follows: TGTGCCAGCTACCGGGGCGCCGGGGAGCTGTTTTTT. This translates into CASYRGAGELFF.

The chain carries TRBV19 and TRBJ1-6; no reliable D call. The length of the CDR3 is 16 residues. Trimming removed 2 bases at V and 1 base at J, with 9 bases between. Germline V gene lookup returns CDR1 LNHDA and CDR2 SQIVND (reference sequence). The CDR3 DNA reads as TGTGCCAGTAGTATACTTTTCCAATCCTATAATTCACCCCTCCACTTT. Translated, it gives CASSILFQSYNSPLHF.

In this sample, this clone turned up once. The rearrangement joins TRBV6-1 to TRBJ2-1; D is perhaps TRBD1 (5 bases). This CDR3 contains 16 residues. V lost 2 bases and J lost 2, with 13 bases in between. The germline V gene encodes CDR1 MNHNS and CDR2 SASEGT. Written as DNA, the CDR3 is TGTGCCAGCAGTGAAAACGGACATCAACCCTACAATGAGCAGTTCTTC. Translated, it gives CASSENGHQPYNEQFF.

This chain joins TRBV19 and TRBJ1-2, with TRBD1 as a possible D gene (5 bases). This CDR3 region has 12 residues. CDR1 and CDR2 from the germline V gene are LNHDA and SQIVND (reference sequence). V lost 5 bases and J lost 2, with 6 bases in between. The CDR3 sequence: CASSRGNYGYTF. CDR3 in DNA: TGTGCCAGTAGTCGGGGGAACTATGGCTACACCTTC.

V is TRBV18 and J is TRBJ1-6; TRBD1 agrees at 8 bases. CDR1 KGHSH and CDR2 LQKENI come from the germline V gene. V lost 3 bases, J lost 9 bases, and 16 bases stayed unmatched. This CDR3 contains 18 residues. The CDR3: CASSPTIAGQGVSSPLHF. CDR3 coding DNA: TGTGCCAGCTCACCCACAATAGCCGGACAGGGAGTTTCTTCACCCCTCCACTTT.

The chain is built from TRBV4-2 and TRBJ2-7; no definite D call. Trimming pared 1 base from V and 1 base from J, leaving 20 bases between. The CDR3 is made up of 18 amino acids. Per the germline V gene, CDR1 is LGHNA and CDR2 is YNFKEQ. CDR3 region: CASSQGVKGSTISYEQYF. CDR3 nucleotide sequence: TGTGCCAGCAGCCAAGGGGTCAAGGGATCAACGATTTCCTACGAGCAGTACTTC.